The entry below describes one T cell receptor (beta chain). Both 60 Vbeta primers and 13 Jbeta primers went into the PCR. Method: immunoSEQ multiplex PCR; TCRdb's copy keeps in-frame clones and lacks some. Here the sample spans about 130,000 clones, about 74% being singletons. These data belong to a study of cytomegalovirus exposure and HLA in healthy donors. The junction had 6 bases not matched to a gene; V was cut back by 2 bases and J by 4 bases. Germline assignment: CDR1 SGHRS and CDR2 YFSETQ. This CDR3 region has 15 residues. The rearrangement joins TRBV5-1 to TRBJ1-1, with 9 bases identical to TRBD1. The sample taken for sequencing was PBMCs. The TCR sequence derives from a man aged 35 to 55 in good health and CMV-seropositive. DNA of the CDR3: TGCGCCAGCAGCTTACAGGGGGCGCAGGCCACTGAAGCTTTCTTT. It encodes CASSLQGAQATEAFF.